Presented here are 25 T cell receptor beta chains from one specimen sequenced in a study of T cell changes during pregnancy in multiple sclerosis. Only in-frame clones appear in the TCRdb table, and some are missing; sequencing was by immunoSEQ multiplex PCR. The profile covers roughly 69,000 clones, with under 95% appearing a single time and more than 1.1% taken by the ten largest. The sample consisted of peripheral blood, taken after pregnancy. These receptors were obtained from a female donor with multiple sclerosis, enrolled in a pregnancy study.

The J gene is TRBJ2-5, the V gene TRBV28; D might be TRBD1 (5 bases). CDR3 length equals 15 residues. Trimming left V 6 bases short and J 2 bases short, with 16 bases between. Germline CDR1 reads MDHEN; CDR2 reads SYDVKM. In nucleotides, the CDR3 is TGTGCCAGCAGACAGGTGGACATCAAACAAGAGACCCAGTACTTC. Translating it yields CASRQVDIKQETQYF. Based on the CDR3 plus reference TRBV28 and TRBJ2-5, the full variable domain is DVKVTQSSRYLVKRTGEKVFLECVQDMDHENMFWYRQDPGLGLRLIYFSYDVKMKEKGDIPEGYSVSREKKERFSLILESASTNQTSMYLCASRQVDIKQETQYFGPGTRLLVL.

This chain links TRBV28 with TRBJ2-3, with D perhaps TRBD2 (7 bases). Germline V gene lookup returns CDR1 MDHEN and CDR2 SYDVKM. Trimming pared 6 bases from V and 5 bases from J, leaving 15 bases between. The CDR3 has 14 amino acids. The CDR3 loop is CASRGGGPVDTQYF. The CDR3 DNA sequence: TGTGCCAGCAGAGGGGGAGGGCCAGTAGATACGCAGTATTTT.

Only one count was recorded for this clone. The chain has TRBV6-5 and TRBJ2-7; TRBD2 aligns across 8 bases. The CDR3 runs to 15 residues. Germline V lookup: CDR1 MNHEY, CDR2 SVGAGI. Trimming removed 2 bases from V and 0 bases from J; junction bases left unmatched: 3. The CDR3 DNA follows: TGTGCCAGCAGTTACCAGCGGGAGAACTCCTACGAGCAGTACTTC. It translates to CASSYQRENSYEQYF.

V and J are TRBV29-1 and TRBJ2-7, with a weak D call TRBD1 (5 bases). The germline CDR1 and CDR2 sequences are SQVTM and ANQGSEA. V lost 7 bases to trimming and J lost 1 base, with 11 bases between them. The CDR3 extends over 12 amino acids. For the CDR3, the DNA is TGCAGCGCTACTCAGGGATCCTACGAGCAGTACTTC. Translating gives CSATQGSYEQYF.

The chain links TRBV19 to TRBJ2-1, with 8 bases aligning to TRBD2. Germline loops: CDR1 LNHDA, CDR2 SQIVND (reference sequence). The CDR3 covers 14 residues. The trim removed 5 bases at V and 9 bases at J, leaving 9 bases unmatched. This chain's CDR3 is CASSPTAGAGEQFF. The CDR3 DNA is TGTGCCAGTAGTCCTACAGCGGGAGCGGGTGAGCAGTTCTTC. Drawing the rest from reference TRBV19 and TRBJ2-1, the complete variable domain is DGGITQSPKYLFRKEGQNVTLSCEQNLNHDAMYWYRQDPGQGLRLIYYSQIVNDFQKGDIAEGYSVSREKKESFPLTVTSAQKNPTAFYLCASSPTAGAGEQFFGPGTRLTVL.

This chain connects TRBV7-3 to TRBJ2-7; the match to TRBD2 covers 15 bases. Germline loops: CDR1 SGHTA, CDR2 FQGTGA. V was pared by 5 bases and J by 7 bases, with 15 bases of the junction left unmatched. This CDR3 is built from 18 residues. The CDR3: CASSASGKGLAGGGEQYF. CDR3 DNA: TGTGCCAGCAGCGCATCGGGGAAAGGACTAGCGGGAGGGGGGGAGCAGTACTTC.

Concerning this clone itself: No DNA is shown, since the ends of the CDR3 on it are uncertain; the CDR3 is the one TCRdb lists. The chain recombines TRBV6-6 with TRBJ2-2; the table names TRBD2, a call not compared with the DNA. The germline CDR1 and CDR2 sequences are MNHNY and SVGAGI (reference sequence). The CDR3 spans 15 residues, counting both ends. The CDR3 protein is CASSSIFFGAGELFF.

The CDR3 bases are TGCGCCAGCAGCCCACGACAGGGAACAAATACGCAGTATTTT. Its translation: CASSPRQGTNTQYF. V usage is TRBV4-1 and J usage is TRBJ2-3; 7 positions match TRBD1. This CDR3 is 14 amino acids long. Germline V gene sequence: CDR1 MGHRA, CDR2 YSYEKL. After removal of 4 bases from V and 7 bases from J, the junction contained 8 bases not matched to a gene.

The rearrangement joins TRBV6-1 to TRBJ1-4, with 7 bases that match TRBD1. J was trimmed by 14 bases and V by 4 bases; bases with no gene match: 7. Germline V gives CDR1 MNHNS, CDR2 SASEGT. The CDR3 loop spans 12 amino acids. The CDR3 DNA is TGTGCCAGCAGTGGACAGGGTACATATCTGTTTTTT. Protein product: CASSGQGTYLFF.

The genes are TRBV6-5 and TRBJ2-5; 8 bases match TRBD1. The CDR3 loop spans 13 amino acids. Germline loops: CDR1 MNHEY, CDR2 SVGAGI. Trimming at V came to 5 bases and at J to 5 bases, leaving 4 bases not matched to a gene. The CDR3 sequence is CASSPGGVETQYF. The CDR3 DNA sequence: TGTGCCAGCAGTCCAGGGGGCGTGGAGACCCAGTACTTC.

This rearrangement joins TRBV20-1 to TRBJ2-4; D is undetermined. V was shortened by 2 bases and J by 6 bases, with 5 bases between the two germline ends. Germline-derived CDR1 and CDR2 are DFQATT and SNEGSKA (reference sequence). The CDR3 is 11 residues long. CDR3 sequence: CSARYVNIQYF. CDR3 nucleotides: TGCAGTGCTAGATATGTAAACATTCAGTACTTC.

The chain uses TRBV19 and TRBJ1-5; D unclear. The CDR3 is 12 residues long. Trimming took off 2 bases at V and 5 bases at J, with 4 bases between the two ends. CDR1 LNHDA and CDR2 SQIVND come from the germline V gene (reference sequence). The CDR3 spells CASSIRDQPQHF. In DNA form, the CDR3 reads TGTGCCAGTAGTATACGAGATCAGCCCCAGCATTTT. Combining the CDR3 with reference TRBV19 and TRBJ1-5 gives the whole variable domain DGGITQSPKYLFRKEGQNVTLSCEQNLNHDAMYWYRQDPGQGLRLIYYSQIVNDFQKGDIAEGYSVSREKKESFPLTVTSAQKNPTAFYLCASSIRDQPQHFGDGTRLSIL.

The chain carries TRBV2 and TRBJ1-1; 9 nucleotides agree with TRBD1. V was clipped by 6 bases and J by 7 bases; unmatched bases: 12. CDR3 length equals 15 residues. Germline values: CDR1 SNHLY, CDR2 FYNNEI. The CDR3 sequence is CASRKTTQGAGEAFF. CDR3 sequence (DNA): TGTGCCAGCAGGAAAACAACACAGGGGGCAGGTGAAGCTTTCTTT.

The J gene is TRBJ1-1, the V gene TRBV4-2, with D unclear. Germline loops: CDR1 LGHNA, CDR2 YNFKEQ. Trimming pared 4 bases from V and 1 base from J, leaving 10 bases between. The CDR3 consists of 14 residues. Here the CDR3 reads CASSPGGGNTEAFF. The CDR3 nucleotides are TGTGCCAGCAGCCCCGGCGGTGGGAACACTGAAGCTTTCTTT.

The CDR3, as DNA: TGTGCCAGCAGCGAGTACGGAAACACCATATATTTT. Protein sequence: CASSEYGNTIYF. The chain employs TRBV6-1 and TRBJ1-3; D uncertain. In germline, CDR1 is MNHNS, CDR2 SASEGT. The CDR3 has 12 residues. The V and J ends lost 6 bases and 4 bases respectively, with 7 bases between them.

This clone was seen a few times. This rearrangement joins TRBV7-2 to TRBJ1-4; the D gene is possibly TRBD1 (5 bases). The germline gives CDR1 SGHTA, CDR2 FQGNSA. V lost 0 bases, J lost 6 bases, and 5 bases lay in between. CDR3 size: 13 residues. The CDR3 DNA sequence: TGTGCCAGCAGCTTAGCAGGGGATGAAAAACTGTTTTTT. Translation: CASSLAGDEKLFF.

The chain has TRBV7-3 and TRBJ2-5, with D possibly matching TRBD2 (5 bases). This CDR3 contains 14 residues. Trimming stripped 4 bases from V and 4 bases from J, with 13 bases between. Germline values: CDR1 SGHTA, CDR2 FQGTGA. The CDR3: CASSSIPGLETQYF. CDR3 DNA sequence: TGTGCCAGCAGCTCAATCCCGGGGTTAGAGACCCAGTACTTC.

The J gene is TRBJ2-7, the V gene TRBV27; 12 positions agree with TRBD2. From germline, CDR1 is MNHEY and CDR2 SMNVEV (reference sequence). Trimming took 5 bases from V and 4 from J; bases not matched to a gene: 9. The CDR3 contains 16 residues. The CDR3 region has the DNA TGTGCCAGCAGTCCCAGCCCGCTAGCGGGAGGGTACGAGCAGTACTTC. Encoded protein: CASSPSPLAGGYEQYF.

The chain has TRBV30 and TRBJ2-7; D gene ambiguous. The germline gives CDR1 GTSNPN, CDR2 SVGIG (reference sequence). Deletions cut 2 bases from V and 4 bases from J, with 9 bases between. CDR3 length: 12 amino acids. In DNA, the CDR3 is TGTGCCTGGAGTTTGGTCCGGTACGAGCAGTACTTC. Translation gives CAWSLVRYEQYF.

The chain has TRBV19 and TRBJ2-3, with D tentatively TRBD1 (6 bases). This CDR3 spans 15 amino acids. The germline V and J ends were trimmed by 4 bases and 5 bases, with 16 bases remaining between them. Germline V gene sequence: CDR1 LNHDA, CDR2 SQIVND (reference sequence). The CDR3 DNA reads TGTGCCAGTAGTAAAACCGGGACAAACAAAGATACGCAGTATTTT. Translation gives CASSKTGTNKDTQYF.

Only one count was recorded for this clone. The chain joins TRBV11-2 to TRBJ2-7; D not certain. V was trimmed by 0 bases and J by 0 bases, leaving 6 bases between them. CDR1 is SGHAT, CDR2 FQNNGV, per germline. This CDR3 is 14 amino acids long. CDR3 in amino acids: CASSLDRNSYEQYF. The CDR3 nucleotides are TGTGCCAGCAGCTTAGACAGGAACTCCTACGAGCAGTACTTC.

This clone was detected only once. The CDR3 DNA is TGCAGCGCCCAGCTAGGGGGCACTGAGACCCAGTACTTC. Encoded protein: CSAQLGGTETQYF. The V gene is TRBV29-1, the J gene TRBJ2-5; 7 nucleotides match TRBD1. CDR1 is SQVTM and CDR2 is ANQGSEA in the germline V gene. Trimming at V came to 7 bases and at J to 5 bases, leaving 10 bases not matched to a gene. There are 13 residues in the CDR3.

The J gene is TRBJ1-1, the V gene TRBV6-5, with D perhaps TRBD1 (5 bases). From germline, CDR1 is MNHEY and CDR2 SVGAGI. V lost 2 bases, J lost 4 bases, and 14 bases lay in between. This CDR3 has 15 residues. CDR3 region: CASSYETAWGTEAFF. CDR3 coding DNA: TGTGCCAGCAGTTACGAGACAGCCTGGGGCACTGAAGCTTTCTTT.

The chain links TRBV4-1 to TRBJ2-2; D perhaps matches TRBD1 (5 bases). Germline V gives CDR1 MGHRA, CDR2 YSYEKL. The CDR3 totals 13 residues. The V and J ends lost 0 bases and 7 bases respectively, with 6 bases between them. CDR3 loop: CASSQDQGGELFF. CDR3 DNA: TGCGCCAGCAGCCAAGACCAGGGCGGGGAGCTGTTTTTT.

The chain joins TRBV12-5 to TRBJ1-1; no firm D call. Trimming pared 7 bases from V and 5 bases from J, leaving 17 bases between. The CDR3 spans 14 residues. The germline V gene has CDR1 LGHNT and CDR2 FRNRAP. The CDR3 reads CASARESWVTEAFF. In DNA form, the CDR3 reads TGTGCTAGTGCCCGGGAGTCTTGGGTAACTGAAGCTTTCTTT.